This TCR beta chain was found in a study of tissue T cells after allogeneic stem cell transplantation. Study outcomes and limitations: Motif-based clustering found tissue-specific repertoire signatures shared across patients, though few clones were shared.

As to this clone: Its specificity is unknown.

Clones were read by immunoSEQ multiplex PCR, and TCRdb kept only the in-frame ones, dropping some. The sample lists thousands of clones, under 70% occurring once. Germline V lookup: CDR1 PRHDT, CDR2 FYEKMQ (reference sequence). The V gene end was trimmed by 4 bases and the J gene end by 2 bases; junction bases not matched to a gene: 11. The CDR3 contains 16 residues. Autopsy tissues spanned esophagus to rectum, liver, skin, and lymphoid organs including spleen. The gene calls are TRBV13 and TRBJ2-7, with TRBD1 matching 7 bases. Specimen: tissue from the esophagus, collected at autopsy. The receptor was isolated from a female donor older than 55 with lung cancer. The CDR3 here is CASSSSETGTPYEQYF. The CDR3 region has the DNA TGTGCCAGCAGCTCATCTGAGACAGGGACCCCCTACGAGCAGTACTTC. The whole variable domain, filled in from reference TRBV13 and TRBJ2-7, reads AAGVIQSPRHLIKEKRETATLKCYPIPRHDTVYWYQQGPGQDPQFLISFYEKMQSDKGSIPDRFSAQQFSDYHSELNMSSLELGDSALYFCASSSSETGTPYEQYFGPGTRLTVT.